These 10 T cell receptor beta chains came from one sample sequenced in a study of spatial heterogeneity in lung cancer. Study-wide findings and caveats: Higher tumor mutation counts went along with higher counts of expanded intratumoral alpha and beta TCRs.

The sample's time point: sample taken at primary tumor resection. TCRdb re-analysed the 5' RACE reads in MiXCR, keeping a single row per CDR3 protein. The table includes some 3,000 distinct CDR3 sequences, 15% to 20% detected once. The antigens these receptors bind are not known. Sequencing was performed on lung tumor tissue, taken at surgery. All receptors come from a male donor with early-stage non-small cell lung cancer.

This clonotype was detected ten times or more. The chain combines TRBV27 with TRBJ2-1, with no clear D. Germline V gene lookup returns CDR1 MNHEY and CDR2 SMNVEV (reference sequence). Trimming took off 2 bases at V and 0 bases at J, with 5 bases between the two ends. CDR3 length equals 14 residues. The CDR3 DNA reads as TGTGCCAGCAGTTTAGCGGTCTCCTACAATGAGCAGTTCTTC. This encodes CASSLAVSYNEQFF.

As for this clonotype: A much larger clone differs by one base, so this may be a read error. The chain has TRBV7-9 and TRBJ2-4; no definite D call. The V and J ends lost 1 base and 7 bases respectively, with 2 bases between them. Per the germline V gene, CDR1 is SEHNR and CDR2 is FQNEAQ (reference sequence). The CDR3 sequence is 11 residues long. CDR3 coding DNA: TGTGCCAGCAGCTTAGAGAACATTCAGTACTTC. Its translation is CASSLENIQYF.

In this sample, this clonotype is medium-sized. V gene TRBV20-1 combines with J gene TRBJ2-7; the match to TRBD2 covers 9 bases. The CDR3 contains 14 residues. The V gene's germline CDR1 is DFQATT and CDR2 SNEGSKA (reference sequence). Germline trimming cut 1 base from V and 3 bases from J; bases unmatched to any gene: 4. The CDR3 loop is CSARGGGEDYEQYF. The CDR3 nucleotides read TGCAGTGCTAGAGGCGGGGGGGAGGACTACGAGCAGTACTTC.

By sample fraction, this clonotype is medium-sized (0.01 to 0.1%). The chain recombines TRBV4-2 with TRBJ2-7; 10 bases agree with TRBD2. Germline V gene data show CDR1 as LGHNA and CDR2 as YNFKEQ. J lost 5 bases, V lost 1 base, and 8 bases had no gene match. The length of the CDR3 is 16 residues. CDR3 protein: CASSQGSRLAGDEQYF. The CDR3 region has the DNA TGTGCCAGCAGCCAAGGATCCCGACTAGCGGGCGACGAGCAGTACTTC.

This clonotype is labeled medium-sized. The rearrangement links TRBV19 to TRBJ1-3; D gene uncertain. This CDR3 is built from 16 residues. Germline lookup yields CDR1 LNHDA and CDR2 SQIVND (reference sequence). V was clipped by 2 bases and J by 0 bases, with 11 bases between them. For the CDR3, the DNA is TGTGCCAGTAGTATAAGGAGGACGCGCTCTGGAAACACCATATATTTT. Protein product: CASSIRRTRSGNTIYF.

This clonotype is deemed large. V is TRBV29-1 and J is TRBJ1-4; D is ambiguous. The CDR3 loop spans 15 amino acids. Germline V gives CDR1 SQVTM, CDR2 ANQGSEA. The V and J ends lost 4 bases and 8 bases respectively, with 20 bases between them. CDR3 region: CSVARGGRGEEKLFF. The CDR3 DNA reads TGCAGCGTTGCCCGAGGAGGCCGGGGAGAGGAAAAACTGTTTTTT.

The rearrangement links TRBV5-4 to TRBJ2-3, with 9 bases fitting TRBD2. Germline-derived CDR1 and CDR2 are SGHNT and YYREEE (reference sequence). V lost 5 bases to trimming and J lost 11 bases; unmatched junction nucleotides: 15. The CDR3 length is 15 residues. CDR3 sequence: CASSMAARVAGEQYF. DNA of the CDR3: TGTGCCAGCAGTATGGCGGCGAGGGTAGCGGGAGAGCAGTATTTT. The variable domain in full, with the rest retrieved from reference TRBV5-4 and TRBJ2-3, is ETGVTQSPTHLIKTRGQQVTLRCSSQSGHNTVSWYQQALGQGPQFIFQYYREEENGRGNFPPRFSGLQFPNYSSELNVNALELDDSALYLCASSMAARVAGEQYFGPGTRLTVL.

This clonotype occurred a few times. The chain has TRBV5-1 and TRBJ2-3; unclear D gene. Germline loops: CDR1 SGHRS, CDR2 YFSETQ. This CDR3 comprises 15 residues. V dropped 0 bases and J dropped 0 bases, with 8 bases sitting between them. The CDR3 DNA sequence: TGCGCCAGCAGCTTGGCGGCGAAGAGCACAGATACGCAGTATTTT. Protein: CASSLAAKSTDTQYF.

By proportion, this clonotype is medium-sized. This rearrangement joins TRBV6-2 or TRBV6-3 to TRBJ2-7; 8 positions agree with TRBD2. The length of the CDR3 is 15 residues. Germline trimming cut 6 bases from V and 1 base from J; bases unmatched to any gene: 8. Germline CDR1 reads MNHEY; CDR2 reads SVGEGT. The DNA for the CDR3 is TGTGCCAGCAGCCGAATGCTAGCGGGTTCCTACGAGCAGTACTTC. Protein product: CASSRMLAGSYEQYF.

This clonotype is judged large. V gene TRBV4-3 combines with J gene TRBJ2-3; TRBD2 is a possible D gene (5 bases). Germline V gene lookup returns CDR1 LGHNA and CDR2 YSLEER. Trimming left V 2 bases short and J 1 base short, with 7 bases between. The CDR3 runs to 14 residues. This chain's CDR3 is CASSQREGTDTQYF. CDR3 coding DNA: TGCGCCAGCAGCCAACGGGAAGGCACAGATACGCAGTATTTT.